The clone carrying this T cell receptor beta chain came up many times. This sample stems from a study of identical twins. Germline V gene sequence: CDR1 MNHEY, CDR2 SMNVEV (reference sequence). The CDR3 sequence is 13 residues long. The germline V and J ends were trimmed by 3 bases and 10 bases, with 15 bases remaining between them. TCRdb itself ran the 5' RACE reads through MiXCR, one entry per CDR3 protein. The sample carries approximately 190,000 distinct CDR3 sequences, approximately 15% recorded once. Healthy Caucasians alone served as donors. These data also formed part of another study, on T cells expressing NK-cell markers. From that paper: Seropositivity for HCMV was found in seven of the eight sequenced donors, with one seronegative.

The sample consisted of CD8+ T cells sorted from blood. This rearrangement joins TRBV27 to TRBJ1-1; tentatively, D is TRBD1 (5 bases). This sequence originates from a woman aged 18-29 years in good health. CDR3 nucleotide sequence: TGTGCCAGCAGTTTCGGCAGGGAGGGGCGAGCTTTCTTT. It yields the protein CASSFGREGRAFF.